This T cell receptor (beta chain) was documented in a study of regulatory T cells in long-lasting Graves disease. Unmatched junction bases numbered 8, after V lost 4 bases and J lost 9 bases. The CDR3 has 16 residues. Germline V gene sequence: CDR1 SGHTA, CDR2 FQGNSA. The time point is: newly diagnosed GD, antithyroid drugs for less than 3 months. Researchers made the TCR library from RNA that was extracted from PBMCs. This clonotype was seen many times. CDR3-region Arm-PCR and iRepertoire HTBI primers produced the TCR beta libraries. Each CDR3 protein is one row after TCRdb ran MiXCR on the multiplex PCR reads. The repertoire holds 350,000 to 500,000 distinct CDR3 sequences, with around 15% as singletons. Another study also made use of these data, one on T cells in Graves' hyperthyroidism and ophthalmopathy. That study adds: The study based diagnoses on clinical symptoms, serum thyroxine and TRAb, thyroid ultrasound and orbital computed tomography. An initial round of RT-PCR targeting the TCR CDR3 relied on the HTBI primer set. Blood shared most expanded thyroid clonotypes above 0.001. Onset of ophthalmopathy came a median 6.5 months after the model predicted it.

The source was peripheral blood mononuclear cells (PBMCs), collected at new diagnosis, from a patient treated with antithyroid drugs. The clonotype was recovered from a woman between 50 and 59 years old with Graves disease. This rearrangement joins TRBV7-2 to TRBJ2-2, with TRBD2 matching over 13 bases. The CDR3 DNA sequence: TGTGCCAGCAGCTCTTTCGGACTAGCGGGAGCCTGGGAGCTGTTTTTT. It specifies CASSSFGLAGAWELFF.